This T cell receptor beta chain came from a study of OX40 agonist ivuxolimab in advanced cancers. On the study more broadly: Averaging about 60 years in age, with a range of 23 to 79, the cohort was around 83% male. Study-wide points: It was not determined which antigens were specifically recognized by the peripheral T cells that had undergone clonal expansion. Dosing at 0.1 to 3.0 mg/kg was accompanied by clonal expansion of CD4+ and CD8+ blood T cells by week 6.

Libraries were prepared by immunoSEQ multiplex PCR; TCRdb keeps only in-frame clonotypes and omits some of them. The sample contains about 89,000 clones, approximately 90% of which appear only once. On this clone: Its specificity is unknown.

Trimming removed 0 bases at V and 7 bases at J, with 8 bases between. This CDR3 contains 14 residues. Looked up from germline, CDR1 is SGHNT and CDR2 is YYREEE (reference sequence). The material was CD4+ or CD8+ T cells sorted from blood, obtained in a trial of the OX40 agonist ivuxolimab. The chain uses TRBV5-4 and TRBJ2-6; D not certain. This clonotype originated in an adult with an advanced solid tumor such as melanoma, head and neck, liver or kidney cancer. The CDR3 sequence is CASSLANVANVLTF. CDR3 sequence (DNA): TGTGCCAGCAGCTTGGCCAACGTTGCCAACGTCCTGACTTTC.